Sequencing of this T cell receptor (beta chain) was carried out in a study of T-cell reconstitution after alpha-beta-depleted transplantation in children. Study-level findings and limits: Roughly two months post-transplant, alpha-beta T cells reportedly originated from several hundred graft clones that had expanded.

CDR3 length equals 14 residues. V was clipped by 3 bases and J by 4 bases, with 12 bases between them. Germline CDR1 and CDR2: DFQATT and SNEGSKA (reference sequence). A word on this clonotype: Its target is unknown.

The TCRbeta library incorporated unique molecular identifiers. TCRdb fed the PCR reads into MiXCR, producing one record per CDR3 protein. The sample gives approximately 500,000 distinct CDR3 sequences, roughly 27% of which show up once; 35% to 40% is in the top ten. This TCR was sampled from a boy in the first two years of life with Wiskott-Aldrich syndrome, due to receive a stem cell transplant. The chain recombines TRBV20-1 with TRBJ1-4, with D possibly matching TRBD1 (5 bases). The sequences come from PBMCs, collected before TCRalphabeta/CD19-depleted stem cell transplant. The CDR3 loop is CSASWDGNNEKLFF. The CDR3 DNA reads as TGCAGTGCTAGCTGGGACGGCAATAATGAAAAACTGTTTTTT.